Included here is one TCR beta chain sequence, with context. This clone has only one observation. Its antigen is not yet known. It has no much larger one-base neighbor in the sample; base qualities were not kept. These data are taken from a study of blood T cell repertoires in COVID-19 (dated by TCRdb to the early 2020s). Looking at the study overall: Collaborator samples came from the United States, Italy and Spain and covered acute and convalescent phases of COVID-19. The prospective study material was composed of cDNA or gDNA derived from T cells, B-cell-depleted T cells, or PBMCs. Subjects who had been exposed to COVID-19, were actively infected with it, or had recovered from it provided the deeply sampled blood TCRbeta repertoires that made up the dataset. The repertoires were released in a freely available public database meant as a resource for research on the immune response to SARS-CoV-2. Samples were obtained from the ongoing ImmuneRACE study (first 160 participants) and from roughly 1,300 subjects provided by 6 global collaborators. A de-identified subject ID, COVID-19 status, age in years and sex were almost always included in the sample metadata. Where available, HLA class I and class II types were obtained from metadata supplied by the sample provider rather than from assay-based typing. The full study reports these points: Clinical and demographic metadata were provided uncurated, with the amount varying by source and participant.

Another Seattle source contributed samples from volunteer blood donors who had recovered from COVID-19. Collaborating institutions collected whole blood in K2EDTA tubes following their own protocols. Collaborator samples were shipped for TCRbeta analysis as frozen whole blood, isolated PBMCs, or DNA extracted from either sample type. The immunoSEQ Assay, a bias-controlled multiplex PCR, was used to amplify TCRbeta CDR3 regions from genomic DNA. In the original analysis: Within the assay, amplification of reference gene primers was used to estimate how many nucleated cells each sample contained. Sequence reads were collapsed and filtered to measure the absolute abundance of every unique TCRbeta CDR3 rearrangement. Productive Simpson clonality was computed per sample as the square root of Simpson's diversity index over productive rearrangements. The table comes from immuneACCESS by way of TCRdb, which keeps in-frame sequences with V and J called. Part of the clones is missing from these tables; in studies checked, under half for an unresolved V gene and the rest for unknown reasons. The D gene and trimming were derived from the DNA, and the V and J assignments and clone size from that table. The sample yields more than 200,000 clones; 80% to 90% were counted once. The top ten hold about 1.4% of the sample.

Material: peripheral blood. The source of this sequence is a woman aged 40-49 years who had recovered from COVID-19.

The DNA sequence is as follows: TGTGCCAGTCGGACAGGGGGCTCGGGTAGGACTGAAGCTTTCTTT. Its translation reads: CASRTGGSGRTEAFF. The rearrangement joined TRBV28 to TRBJ1-1; TRBD1 matches 11 bases in the middle. CDR3 length: 15 amino acids, cysteine to phenylalanine. Only the CDR3 portion is preserved as DNA: 45 bases, with reading frame beginning at the first base. Trimming leaves V shorter by 9 bases and J shorter by 5 bases, with the junction holding 11 bases beyond the gene matches. In the germline V gene, CDR1 corresponds to MDHEN and CDR2 to SYDVKM.